Listed below are T cell receptor beta chains from one sample, sequenced in a study of shared clonotypes between healthy human individuals. TCRdb keeps only in-frame clones here, not all; method: immunoSEQ multiplex PCR. The sample yields 300,000 to 400,000 clones, around 87% seen once. Source material: memory CD8+ T cells sorted from blood. The receptors were sampled from a man between 18 and 29 years old in good health. Each CDR3 is given with its conserved first and last residue. Each record gives: J gene, V gene, D gene, clone size, CDR3 DNA, CDR3 protein. The D gene is left open where the match is weak. Some rows mark clone size as missing; the rest say once, few, many or name a class of expanded clone.

>TRBJ1-2|TRBV16|TRBD1|NA
TGTGCCAGCAGCCATCCCGGGACAGGTTTTAATGGCTACACCTTC
CASSHPGTGFNGYTF
>TRBJ1-4|TRBV7-9|NA|NA
TGTGCCAACAGCTTGTCAAGGAGAGGAGGGGAAAAACTGTTTTTT
CANSLSRRGGEKLFF
>TRBJ1-5|TRBV10-2|NA|NA
TGCGCCAGCAGTGATCTCCTTGGAGCCCAGCCCCAGCATTTT
CASSDLLGAQPQHF
>TRBJ2-1|TRBV11-2|NA|NA
TGTGCCAGCAGCCTGCCGGGACTTCGCTCCTACAATGAGCAGTTCTTC
CASSLPGLRSYNEQFF
>TRBJ1-2|TRBV4-1|NA|NA
TGCGCCAGCACCGCGACGGGGGGATCTGACTATGGCTACACCTTC
CASTATGGSDYGYTF
>TRBJ1-5|TRBV19|TRBD1|NA
TGTGCCAGTAGGCCCCTAGACAGGGGAGGGGATCAGCCCCAGCATTTT
CASRPLDRGGDQPQHF
>TRBJ2-7|TRBV6-1|NA|NA
TGTGCCAGCAGTGAATTCGACCGCACATACGAGCAGTACTTC
CASSEFDRTYEQYF
>TRBJ2-1|TRBV6-5|NA|NA
TGTGCCAGCAGTTACTCATGGGGTGAGTCCTACAATGAGCAGTTCTTC
CASSYSWGESYNEQFF
>TRBJ1-1|TRBV6-5|NA|NA
TGTGCCAGCAGTTCGTTTCGGACAGCCGTAGAAGCTTTCTTT
CASSSFRTAVEAFF
>TRBJ2-1|TRBV7-9|NA|NA
TGTGCCAGCAGCCCTCGATTGAGCTCCTACAATGAGCAGTTCTTC
CASSPRLSSYNEQFF
>TRBJ2-7|TRBV5-1|NA|NA
TGCGCCAGCAGCTTATTGGCGGGTCCGACCTACGAGCAGTACTTC
CASSLLAGPTYEQYF
>TRBJ2-2|TRBV5-1|NA|NA
TGCGCCAGCAGCCCCGAATTTGTCACCGGGGAGCTGTTTTTT
CASSPEFVTGELFF
>TRBJ2-2|TRBV5-4|TRBD2|NA
TGTGCCAGCAGCTTGATCTGCGGGAGGGACTGCACCGGGGAGCTGTTTTTT
CASSLICGRDCTGELFF
>TRBJ2-5|TRBV11-2|NA|once
TGTGCCAGCAGCTTAGGAGACAGGTCAGACACCCAGTACTTC
CASSLGDRSDTQYF
>TRBJ2-7|TRBV4-1|NA|NA
TGCGCCAGCAGCCACCTACCCGTCGACCCGCGGCAGTACTTC
CASSHLPVDPRQYF
>TRBJ2-7|TRBV6-5|TRBD2|NA
TGTGCCAGCGGGACTAGCGGGAGGTACGAGCAGTACTTC
CASGTSGRYEQYF
>TRBJ1-2|TRBV6-1|NA|NA
TGTGCCAGCAGTGAGTCTCCGGGCGGGGTACCTAACTATGGCTACACCTTC
CASSESPGGVPNYGYTF
>TRBJ1-6|TRBV18|TRBD1|NA
TGTGCCAGCTCTTGGGACAGGCATTTTTCACCCCTCCACTTT
CASSWDRHFSPLHF
>TRBJ1-6|TRBV28|TRBD1|NA
TGTGCCAGCAGTTTTTTACAGGGGGATTCACCCCTCCACTTT
CASSFLQGDSPLHF
>TRBJ1-1|TRBV2|NA|NA
TGTGCCACGATGGGGATCATGAACACTGAAGCTTTCTTT
CATMGIMNTEAFF
>TRBJ2-7|TRBV7-6|NA|NA
TGTGCCAGCAGCCCGGCCCTGCTGACCTACGAGCAGTACTTC
CASSPALLTYEQYF
>TRBJ2-7|TRBV30|TRBD1|NA
TGTGCCTGGAGTGTCCACGTAGGGGGCTCATACGAGCAGTACTTC
CAWSVHVGGSYEQYF
>TRBJ2-1|TRBV6-5|NA|NA
TGTGCCAGCAGTCTAATCGACGGGGGGCAAGATGAGCAGTTCTTC
CASSLIDGGQDEQFF
>TRBJ2-2|TRBV6-6|NA|NA
TGTGCCAGCAGTTACTCCCCCGGAGTTGGAACCGGGGAGCTGTTTTTT
CASSYSPGVGTGELFF
>TRBJ2-1|TRBV10-3|TRBD2|NA
TGTGCCATCAGTGAACGCGGGGGAGAATACAATGAGCAGTTCTTC
CAISERGGEYNEQFF
>TRBJ2-7|TRBV4-1|TRBD1|NA
TGCGCCAGCAGCCAATCTGACAGGGGGCTTAACTACGAGCAGTACTTC
CASSQSDRGLNYEQYF
>TRBJ2-5|TRBV7-9|TRBD2|NA
TGTGCCAGCAGCTTAACCCCGGGACTAGCCTCGGGGGAGACCCAGTACTTC
CASSLTPGLASGETQYF
>TRBJ1-5|TRBV6-5|NA|NA
TGTGCCAGCATGCGAATCTGGCCCCAGCCCCAGCATTTT
CASMRIWPQPQHF
>TRBJ2-1|TRBV7-9|TRBD2|NA
TGTGCCAGCAGCTTTATCCTAGCGGGAAAATACAATGAGCAGTTCTTC
CASSFILAGKYNEQFF